The T cell receptor (beta chain) under discussion was sequenced for a study of shared clonotypes between healthy human individuals. Repertoires were generated with immunoSEQ multiplex PCR, while TCRdb's copy carries only in-frame clones and drops some. The table has 400,000 to 500,000 clones, about 82% seen once; the top ten hold approximately 13%. The CDR3 has 15 residues. Trimming shortened V by 2 bases and J by 1 base, and 12 bases separated the two germline ends. Germline V lookup: CDR1 MDHEN, CDR2 SYDVKM. The chain joins TRBV28 to TRBJ2-7; D remains ambiguous. Material: PBMCs. This clonotype originated in a woman aged 40 to 50 in good health. Some clones in this sample may be carry-over from other donors' samples. The CDR3 loop is CASSLDQSRSYEQYF. The CDR3 DNA sequence: TGTGCCAGCAGTTTAGATCAGTCCCGATCCTACGAGCAGTACTTC. The variable domain in full, with the rest retrieved from reference TRBV28 and TRBJ2-7, is DVKVTQSSRYLVKRTGEKVFLECVQDMDHENMFWYRQDPGLGLRLIYFSYDVKMKEKGDIPEGYSVSREKKERFSLILESASTNQTSMYLCASSLDQSRSYEQYFGPGTRLTVT.